Many counts were recorded for the clone carrying this T cell receptor beta chain. Its antigen is undetermined. This entry belongs to a study of T cell repertoires in cytomegalovirus infection. Study-wide results and caveats: The ex vivo response was dominated by HLA-C-restricted CMV-specific TCR beta clonotypes.

The CDR3 spans 13 residues. V lost 5 bases and J lost 3, with 10 bases in between. Per germline, CDR1 SGHTA and CDR2 FQGNSA. TCRdb re-called the reads with MiXCR, one entry per CDR3 protein. The table records approximately 180,000 distinct CDR3 sequences, roughly 9% of them present only once. The source of this sequence is a human donor in good health (CMV status not recorded). Some clones in this sample may be carry-over from other donors' samples. This sequence joins TRBV7-2 and TRBJ1-2, with D possibly TRBD1 on 5 matching bases. Sequencing was carried out using PBMCs. The CDR3 here is CASSPGQDYGYTF. The CDR3 nucleotides read TGTGCCAGCAGCCCCGGACAAGACTATGGCTACACCTTC.